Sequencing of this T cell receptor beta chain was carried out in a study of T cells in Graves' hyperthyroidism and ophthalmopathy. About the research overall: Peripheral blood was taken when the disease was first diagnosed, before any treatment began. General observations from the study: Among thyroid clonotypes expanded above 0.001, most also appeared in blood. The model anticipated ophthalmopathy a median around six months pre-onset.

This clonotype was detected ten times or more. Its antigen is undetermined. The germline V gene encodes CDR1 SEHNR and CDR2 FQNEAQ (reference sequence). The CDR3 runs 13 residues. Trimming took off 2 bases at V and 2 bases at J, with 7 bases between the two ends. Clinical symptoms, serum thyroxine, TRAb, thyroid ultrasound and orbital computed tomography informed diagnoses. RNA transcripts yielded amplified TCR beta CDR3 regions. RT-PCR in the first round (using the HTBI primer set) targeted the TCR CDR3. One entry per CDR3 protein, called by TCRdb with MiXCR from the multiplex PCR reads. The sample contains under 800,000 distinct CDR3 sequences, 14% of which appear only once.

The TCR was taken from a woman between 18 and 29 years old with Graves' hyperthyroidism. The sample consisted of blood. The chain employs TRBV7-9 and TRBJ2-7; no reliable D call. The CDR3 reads CASSLIGPYEQYF. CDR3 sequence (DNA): TGTGCCAGCAGCTTAATTGGACCCTACGAGCAGTACTTC.